Listed below are T cell receptor beta chains from one sample, sequenced in a study of Graves' ophthalmopathy and Graves' hyperthyroidism. From the multiplex PCR reads, TCRdb called clonotypes with MiXCR, one entry per CDR3 protein. The sample consists of 350,000 to 450,000 distinct CDR3 sequences, around 17% of them appearing once. Material: peripheral blood. All receptors derive from a woman between 18 and 30 years old with Graves' ophthalmopathy. CDR3s include the opening cysteine and the closing phenylalanine or tryptophan. A D gene is named only where the DNA matches it firmly. A clone size is listed for some rows: how often the clone was seen (once, few, many), or a class if it is expanded.

len: 13
j_gene: TRBJ2-7
v_gene: TRBV6-5
abundance: many
d_gene: .
CDR3nt: TGTGCCAGCAGTTTCACGAAGGGGCTCGAGCAGTACTTC
CDR3aa: CASSFTKGLEQYF

len: 14
j_gene: TRBJ2-7
v_gene: TRBV12-3/TRBV12-4
abundance: many
d_gene: TRBD1
CDR3nt: TGTGCCAGCAGTCTGGGACAGGCCACGGGGGAGCAGTACTTC
CDR3aa: CASSLGQATGEQYF

len: 13
j_gene: TRBJ2-5
v_gene: TRBV6-1
abundance: .
d_gene: TRBD2
CDR3nt: TGTGCCAGCAGGGAAAGCGGGATAGAGACCCAGTACTTC
CDR3aa: CASRESGIETQYF

len: 13
j_gene: TRBJ1-1
v_gene: TRBV29-1
abundance: many
d_gene: .
CDR3nt: TGCAGCGTTTCAGGGGAGGAGAACACTGAAGCTTTCTTT
CDR3aa: CSVSGEENTEAFF

len: 14
j_gene: TRBJ1-6
v_gene: TRBV28
abundance: many
d_gene: TRBD1
CDR3nt: TGTGCCAGCAGTTCGACAGGGAGACGATCACCCCTCCACTTT
CDR3aa: CASSSTGRRSPLHF

len: 13
j_gene: TRBJ1-2
v_gene: TRBV7-2
abundance: many
d_gene: .
CDR3nt: TGTGCCAGCTCTCCACCCGCCGGGGCGGGCTACACCTTC
CDR3aa: CASSPPAGAGYTF

len: 13
j_gene: TRBJ1-5
v_gene: TRBV30
abundance: .
d_gene: .
CDR3nt: TGTGCCTGGAGTTATGGGGTGGATCAGCCCCAGCATTTT
CDR3aa: CAWSYGVDQPQHF

len: 15
j_gene: TRBJ1-1
v_gene: TRBV27
abundance: .
d_gene: TRBD1
CDR3nt: TGTGCCAGCAGTTCCGGACAGGGAGGTTATACTGAAGCTTTCTTT
CDR3aa: CASSSGQGGYTEAFF

len: 12
j_gene: TRBJ1-2
v_gene: TRBV28
abundance: many
d_gene: .
CDR3nt: TGTGCCAGCAGTTCGACCATAGATGGCTACACCTTC
CDR3aa: CASSSTIDGYTF

len: 14
j_gene: TRBJ2-7
v_gene: TRBV6-1
abundance: many
d_gene: TRBD2
CDR3nt: TGTGCCAGCAGTACGACTAGCGGGACCCACGAGCAGTACTTC
CDR3aa: CASSTTSGTHEQYF

len: 17
j_gene: TRBJ2-2
v_gene: TRBV12-3/TRBV12-4
abundance: .
d_gene: TRBD2
CDR3nt: TGTGCCAGCAGTTTAGGTCTAGCGGGAGATCTTACCGGGGAGCTGTTTTTT
CDR3aa: CASSLGLAGDLTGELFF

len: 14
j_gene: TRBJ2-5
v_gene: TRBV3-1
abundance: .
d_gene: TRBD2
CDR3nt: TGTGCCAGCAGATGGGGACTAGTTTCAGAGACCCAGTACTTC
CDR3aa: CASRWGLVSETQYF

len: 14
j_gene: TRBJ1-1
v_gene: TRBV20-1
abundance: many
d_gene: .
CDR3nt: TGCAGTGCCGGAAACCTGGGGGGTGTACCTGAAGCTTTCTTT
CDR3aa: CSAGNLGGVPEAFF

len: 11
j_gene: TRBJ2-5
v_gene: TRBV6-2/TRBV6-3
abundance: many
d_gene: .
CDR3nt: TGTGCCAGCACCCTCGGGGAGACCCAGTACTTC
CDR3aa: CASTLGETQYF

len: 15
j_gene: TRBJ2-5
v_gene: TRBV28
abundance: many
d_gene: TRBD1
CDR3nt: TGTGCCAGCAGTTTATGGGGGACAGGACAAGAGACCCAGTACTTC
CDR3aa: CASSLWGTGQETQYF

len: 16
j_gene: TRBJ2-2
v_gene: TRBV7-2
abundance: many
d_gene: .
CDR3nt: TGTGCCAGCAGCCTTCGGGCCACCCGGGACACCGGGGAGCTGTTTTTT
CDR3aa: CASSLRATRDTGELFF

len: 12
j_gene: TRBJ1-1
v_gene: TRBV20-1
abundance: many
d_gene: .
CDR3nt: TGCAGTGCTCCCCAAGTAAGGGGTGAAGCTTTCTTT
CDR3aa: CSAPQVRGEAFF

len: 13
j_gene: TRBJ1-2
v_gene: TRBV7-2
abundance: many
d_gene: TRBD1
CDR3nt: TGTGCCAGCAGCTCTCAGGGGGCGCAAGGCTACACCTTC
CDR3aa: CASSSQGAQGYTF

len: 14
j_gene: TRBJ1-1
v_gene: TRBV29-1
abundance: many
d_gene: .
CDR3nt: TGCAGCGTATACGCAGGGTATTGGAGCACTGAAGCTTTCTTT
CDR3aa: CSVYAGYWSTEAFF

len: 15
j_gene: TRBJ2-7
v_gene: TRBV6-4
abundance: few
d_gene: .
CDR3nt: TGTGCCAGCGTGACTCTCGGGACAAACCCCTACGAGCAGTACTTC
CDR3aa: CASVTLGTNPYEQYF

len: 15
j_gene: TRBJ2-5
v_gene: TRBV4-1
abundance: .
d_gene: .
CDR3nt: TGCGCCAGCAGCCAAGATTTTTGGCGCTCCGCGACCCAGTACTTC
CDR3aa: CASSQDFWRSATQYF

len: 17
j_gene: TRBJ2-2
v_gene: TRBV6-2/TRBV6-3
abundance: many
d_gene: TRBD1
CDR3nt: TGTGCCAGCAGTTACCTCTCCGGACAGGTTAACACCGGGGAGCTGTTTTTT
CDR3aa: CASSYLSGQVNTGELFF

len: 11
j_gene: TRBJ2-2
v_gene: TRBV6-2/TRBV6-3
abundance: many
d_gene: .
CDR3nt: TGTGCCAGCGCGGAAACCGGGGAGCTGTTTTTT
CDR3aa: CASAETGELFF

len: 15
j_gene: TRBJ2-2
v_gene: TRBV20-1
abundance: many
d_gene: .
CDR3nt: TGCAGTGGCACGCTTCGGACGGGAAGCACCGGGGAGCTGTTTTTT
CDR3aa: CSGTLRTGSTGELFF

len: 14
j_gene: TRBJ2-7
v_gene: TRBV18
abundance: many
d_gene: .
CDR3nt: TGTGCCAGCTCACTGTCACAGGGATCCAACGAGCAGTACTTC
CDR3aa: CASSLSQGSNEQYF

len: 15
j_gene: TRBJ1-1
v_gene: TRBV7-6
abundance: .
d_gene: .
CDR3nt: TGTGCCAGCAGCCCGACCGGGGGGACGGGCACTGAAGCTTTCTTT
CDR3aa: CASSPTGGTGTEAFF

len: 13
j_gene: TRBJ2-7
v_gene: TRBV20-1
abundance: many
d_gene: TRBD2
CDR3nt: TGCAGTGCTAGACTAGCGGGAGTGTACGAGCAGTACTTC
CDR3aa: CSARLAGVYEQYF

len: 12
j_gene: TRBJ1-2
v_gene: TRBV30
abundance: many
d_gene: .
CDR3nt: TGTGCCCATTCAGGGGCCTCGGGTGGCTACACCTTC
CDR3aa: CAHSGASGGYTF

len: 16
j_gene: TRBJ2-5
v_gene: TRBV6-2/TRBV6-3
abundance: .
d_gene: .
CDR3nt: TGTGCCAGCAGTTACGATCGCGGGACGAACCTAGAGACCCAGTACTTC
CDR3aa: CASSYDRGTNLETQYF

len: 16
j_gene: TRBJ2-7
v_gene: TRBV15
abundance: many
d_gene: TRBD1
CDR3nt: TGTGCCACCAGCAGAGGTCCCGGGACAGGGGGCTCCGAGCAGTACTTC
CDR3aa: CATSRGPGTGGSEQYF

len: 14
j_gene: TRBJ1-1
v_gene: TRBV30
abundance: many
d_gene: .
CDR3nt: TGTGCCTGGAGTTTAGGCAGTATGAACACTGAAGCTTTCTTT
CDR3aa: CAWSLGSMNTEAFF

len: 14
j_gene: TRBJ2-7
v_gene: TRBV13
abundance: few
d_gene: .
CDR3nt: TGTGCCAGCAGCTTAGGGGTGGTCTTGAACGAGCAGTACTTC
CDR3aa: CASSLGVVLNEQYF

len: 16
j_gene: TRBJ2-7
v_gene: TRBV7-9
abundance: many
d_gene: .
CDR3nt: TGTGCCAGCAGCTTACGTCGGGGCGCAAGCTCCTACGAGCAGTACTTC
CDR3aa: CASSLRRGASSYEQYF

len: 13
j_gene: TRBJ1-1
v_gene: TRBV5-8
abundance: many
d_gene: .
CDR3nt: TGTGCCAGCAGCCCCCGGGTACACACTGAAGCTTTCTTT
CDR3aa: CASSPRVHTEAFF

len: 13
j_gene: TRBJ2-7
v_gene: TRBV4-1
abundance: many
d_gene: .
CDR3nt: TGCGCCAGCAGCCAAGATCAGTTGGGCGAGCAGTACTTC
CDR3aa: CASSQDQLGEQYF

len: 13
j_gene: TRBJ1-2
v_gene: TRBV7-9
abundance: many
d_gene: .
CDR3nt: TGTGCCAGCAGCTTTGGCTTTGGCTGGGGCTACACCTTC
CDR3aa: CASSFGFGWGYTF

len: 14
j_gene: TRBJ1-3
v_gene: TRBV12-3/TRBV12-4
abundance: many
d_gene: .
CDR3nt: TGTGCCAGCAGTTTTCACCGGACTGGAAACACCATATATTTT
CDR3aa: CASSFHRTGNTIYF

len: 16
j_gene: TRBJ1-2
v_gene: TRBV2
abundance: .
d_gene: TRBD1
CDR3nt: TGTGCCAGCAGTGTAAGCGCTCGGCCAGGGGGGTATGGCTACACCTTC
CDR3aa: CASSVSARPGGYGYTF

len: 20
j_gene: TRBJ2-5
v_gene: TRBV13
abundance: many
d_gene: TRBD2
CDR3nt: TGTGCCAGCAGCTATGCCATTATTGGAGCGGGAGGGGTTTACGAAGAGACCCAGTACTTC
CDR3aa: CASSYAIIGAGGVYEETQYF

len: 14
j_gene: TRBJ2-7
v_gene: TRBV11-2
abundance: .
d_gene: .
CDR3nt: TGTGCCAGCAGCCACCCGACTAACTCCTACGAGCAGTACTTC
CDR3aa: CASSHPTNSYEQYF

len: 14
j_gene: TRBJ2-7
v_gene: TRBV29-1
abundance: many
d_gene: TRBD1
CDR3nt: TGCAGCGTGGGCGACAGGGCCTACTCCTACGAGCAGTACTTC
CDR3aa: CSVGDRAYSYEQYF

len: 13
j_gene: TRBJ1-5
v_gene: TRBV6-5
abundance: many
d_gene: .
CDR3nt: TGTGCCAGCAGTACGGGACTCCGAGGATCCCAGCATTTT
CDR3aa: CASSTGLRGSQHF

len: 13
j_gene: TRBJ2-7
v_gene: TRBV6-2/TRBV6-3
abundance: many
d_gene: TRBD1
CDR3nt: TGTGCCAGCAGTCTAACAGGACAGGTCGAGCAGTACTTC
CDR3aa: CASSLTGQVEQYF

len: 12
j_gene: TRBJ2-7
v_gene: TRBV20-1
abundance: many
d_gene: .
CDR3nt: TGCAGTGCTAGCAGGCAGGGGGGCGAGCAGTACTTC
CDR3aa: CSASRQGGEQYF

len: 15
j_gene: TRBJ1-1
v_gene: TRBV19
abundance: many
d_gene: TRBD1
CDR3nt: TGTGCCAGTAGGGTACAGGGGTTGATGAACACTGAAGCTTTCTTT
CDR3aa: CASRVQGLMNTEAFF

len: 15
j_gene: TRBJ2-4
v_gene: TRBV30
abundance: many
d_gene: .
CDR3nt: TGTGCCTGGAGTGTGGGAGTGGGCGCCAAAAACATTCAGTACTTC
CDR3aa: CAWSVGVGAKNIQYF

len: 14
j_gene: TRBJ2-7
v_gene: TRBV12-3/TRBV12-4
abundance: many
d_gene: .
CDR3nt: TGTGCCAGCAGTTTAAACGGGGGTCCTTACGAGCAGTACTTC
CDR3aa: CASSLNGGPYEQYF

len: 14
j_gene: TRBJ2-5
v_gene: TRBV30
abundance: many
d_gene: TRBD2
CDR3nt: TGTGCCTGGAGTGTACCGGGGGGCCAAGAGACCCAGTACTTC
CDR3aa: CAWSVPGGQETQYF

len: 14
j_gene: TRBJ2-5
v_gene: TRBV12-3/TRBV12-4
abundance: .
d_gene: TRBD1
CDR3nt: TGTGCCAGCAGTGAACAGGGGTGGCAAGAGACCCAGTACTTC
CDR3aa: CASSEQGWQETQYF

len: 15
j_gene: TRBJ2-5
v_gene: TRBV12-3/TRBV12-4
abundance: .
d_gene: TRBD1
CDR3nt: TGTGCCAGCAGTTTAGGAGGGGGCTCTTCTGAGACCCAGTACTTC
CDR3aa: CASSLGGGSSETQYF

len: 13
j_gene: TRBJ2-2
v_gene: TRBV11-2
abundance: many
d_gene: TRBD1
CDR3nt: TGTGCCACGCGGACAGGGGTCACCGGGGAGCTGTTTTTT
CDR3aa: CATRTGVTGELFF

len: 14
j_gene: TRBJ2-5
v_gene: TRBV24-1
abundance: .
d_gene: .
CDR3nt: TGTGCCACCAGTGATGAGACAGCCCAAGAGACCCAGTACTTC
CDR3aa: CATSDETAQETQYF

len: 15
j_gene: TRBJ2-5
v_gene: TRBV13
abundance: .
d_gene: .
CDR3nt: TGTGCCAGCAGCTTAGGACAGTCCTCGGGTGAGACCCAGTACTTC
CDR3aa: CASSLGQSSGETQYF

len: 16
j_gene: TRBJ2-7
v_gene: TRBV2
abundance: many
d_gene: TRBD2
CDR3nt: TGTGCCCAGCGGGCTAGCGGGGGTGGCGGCATCTACGAGCAGTACTTC
CDR3aa: CAQRASGGGGIYEQYF

len: 16
j_gene: TRBJ1-1
v_gene: TRBV28
abundance: .
d_gene: TRBD1
CDR3nt: TGTGCCAGCAGTTTGGGACAGGGGGCGTATTTGACTGAAGCTTTCTTT
CDR3aa: CASSLGQGAYLTEAFF

len: 16
j_gene: TRBJ2-6
v_gene: TRBV11-1
abundance: many
d_gene: .
CDR3nt: TGTGCCAGCAGCTTATATAGTCCCTCCGGGGCCAACGTCCTGACTTTC
CDR3aa: CASSLYSPSGANVLTF

len: 16
j_gene: TRBJ2-2
v_gene: TRBV2
abundance: many
d_gene: .
CDR3nt: TGTGCCAGCAGTAACGACCCGGGCTATTACACCGGGGAGCTGTTTTTT
CDR3aa: CASSNDPGYYTGELFF

len: 14
j_gene: TRBJ2-7
v_gene: TRBV6-2/TRBV6-3
abundance: many
d_gene: TRBD2
CDR3nt: TGTGCCAGCCTCAAAAGCGGGAGGTCCTACGAGCAGTACTTC
CDR3aa: CASLKSGRSYEQYF

len: 13
j_gene: TRBJ2-5
v_gene: TRBV18
abundance: few
d_gene: .
CDR3nt: TGTGCCAGCTCACCAAAGAGGGGAGAGACCCAGTACTTC
CDR3aa: CASSPKRGETQYF